This T cell receptor (beta chain) was obtained from a study of Ad26.COV2.S vaccination and SARS-CoV-2 variants. Across the whole study: Donor was assigned to the Ad26.COV2.S arm of trial COV1001. Study-wide points: Measures of TCR breadth and depth may have fallen short of total T cell responses.

V lost 5 bases to trimming and J lost 0 bases; unmatched junction nucleotides: 6. This CDR3 has 15 amino acids. Looked up from germline, CDR1 is MNHEY and CDR2 is SVGAGI. Described treatment: 15 to 20 received Ad26.COV2.S at low or high dose, single or two shots; about 5 received placebo; per-sample allocation not given. Vaccine and placebo recipients were sampled on day 63 after the first injection. TCRdb's copy holds only in-frame clones and misses some; the assay was immunoSEQ multiplex PCR. The profile shows under 250,000 clones, around 90% of them singletons. Of note for this clone: Antigen: not known.

Sample: peripheral blood, taken in a trial of Ad26.COV2.S vaccine versus placebo. This chain joins TRBV6-5 and TRBJ1-2; 7 nucleotides match TRBD1. The origin of this receptor is a person between 18 and 60 years old who received the Ad26.COV2.S COVID-19 vaccine or a placebo. In DNA form, the CDR3 reads TGTGCCAGCAGTAACCCCGGGACAGCTAACTATGGCTACACCTTC. Residues: CASSNPGTANYGYTF.